The TCR beta chain under discussion was sequenced for a study of T cell responses to AZD1222 COVID-19 vaccine. Study details: Timing groups of about 4 and about 12 weeks for second doses were pooled.

The study, taken as a whole, reports: Mapped onto spike, vaccine-associated CD4 TCRs spanned it and were dominant at 160-218 and 743-854. The donors showed a predominance of white British ancestry and of females, with possible underestimation of clonal diversity. After the peak T cell response, and only then, were repertoires sampled.

TCRdb's copy holds only in-frame clones and misses some; the assay was immunoSEQ multiplex PCR. The table shows some 91,000 clones, with approximately 91% occurring only once. In the case of this clone: Its antigen is unknown.

CDR3 length equals 14 residues. V dropped 5 bases and J dropped 5 bases, with 12 bases sitting between them. CDR1 is SGHTA and CDR2 is FQGTGA in the germline V gene. The sequence was obtained from an adult in good health. Sequences were derived from peripheral blood, sampled on day 0 of AZD1222 vaccination. The V gene is TRBV7-3, the J gene TRBJ2-2; D gene unclear. The CDR3 DNA is TGTGCCAGCAGCCCATGGACGGGTACCGGGGAGCTGTTTTTT. Translating gives CASSPWTGTGELFF.